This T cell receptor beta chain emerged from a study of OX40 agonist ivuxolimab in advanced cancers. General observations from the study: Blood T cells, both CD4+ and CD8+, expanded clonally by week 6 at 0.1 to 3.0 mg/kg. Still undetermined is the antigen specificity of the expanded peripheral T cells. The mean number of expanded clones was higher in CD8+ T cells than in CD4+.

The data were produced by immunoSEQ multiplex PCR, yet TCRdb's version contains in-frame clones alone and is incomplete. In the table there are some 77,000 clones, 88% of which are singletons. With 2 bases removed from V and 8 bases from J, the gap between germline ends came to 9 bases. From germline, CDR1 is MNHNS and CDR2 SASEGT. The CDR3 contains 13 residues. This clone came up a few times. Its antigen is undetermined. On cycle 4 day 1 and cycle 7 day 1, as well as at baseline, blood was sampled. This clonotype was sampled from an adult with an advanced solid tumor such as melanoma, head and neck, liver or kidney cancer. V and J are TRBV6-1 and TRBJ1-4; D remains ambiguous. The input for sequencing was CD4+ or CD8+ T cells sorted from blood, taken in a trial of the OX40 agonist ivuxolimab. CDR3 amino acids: CASSETGVEKLFF. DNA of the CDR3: TGTGCCAGCAGTGAAACCGGGGTAGAAAAACTGTTTTTT.